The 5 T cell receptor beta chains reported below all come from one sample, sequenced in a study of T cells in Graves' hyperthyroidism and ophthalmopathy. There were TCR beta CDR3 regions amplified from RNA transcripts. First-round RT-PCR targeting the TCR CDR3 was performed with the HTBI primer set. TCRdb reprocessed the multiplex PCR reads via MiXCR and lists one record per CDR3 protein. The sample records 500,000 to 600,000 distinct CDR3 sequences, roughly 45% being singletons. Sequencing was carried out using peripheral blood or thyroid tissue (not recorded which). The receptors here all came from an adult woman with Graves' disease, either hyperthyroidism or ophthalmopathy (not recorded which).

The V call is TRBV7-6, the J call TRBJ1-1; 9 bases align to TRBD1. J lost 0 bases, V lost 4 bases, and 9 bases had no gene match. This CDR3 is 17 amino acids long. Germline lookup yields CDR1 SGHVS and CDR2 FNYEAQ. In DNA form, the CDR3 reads TGTGCCAGCAGCTCAGGGACAGGGTTTATCATGAACACTGAAGCTTTCTTT. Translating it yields CASSSGTGFIMNTEAFF.

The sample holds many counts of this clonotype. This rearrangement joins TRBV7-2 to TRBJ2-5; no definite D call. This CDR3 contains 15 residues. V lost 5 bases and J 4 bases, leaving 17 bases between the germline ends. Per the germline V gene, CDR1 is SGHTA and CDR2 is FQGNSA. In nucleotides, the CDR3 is TGTGCCAGCAGCCCCCCGGGTAGCTCCCGAGAGACCCAGTACTTC. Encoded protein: CASSPPGSSRETQYF.

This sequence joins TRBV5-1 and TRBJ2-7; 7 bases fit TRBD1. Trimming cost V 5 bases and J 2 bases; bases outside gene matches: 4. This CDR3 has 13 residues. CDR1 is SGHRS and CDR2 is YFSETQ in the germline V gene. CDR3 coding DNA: TGCGCCAGCAGATCGGACAGGACCTACGAGCAGTACTTC. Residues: CASRSDRTYEQYF.

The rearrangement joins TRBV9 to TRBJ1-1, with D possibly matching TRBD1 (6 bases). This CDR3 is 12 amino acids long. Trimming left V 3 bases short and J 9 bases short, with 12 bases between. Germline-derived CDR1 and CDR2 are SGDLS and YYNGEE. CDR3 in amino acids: CASSDLDRKAFF. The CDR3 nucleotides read TGTGCCAGCAGCGACTTGGACAGAAAAGCTTTCTTT.

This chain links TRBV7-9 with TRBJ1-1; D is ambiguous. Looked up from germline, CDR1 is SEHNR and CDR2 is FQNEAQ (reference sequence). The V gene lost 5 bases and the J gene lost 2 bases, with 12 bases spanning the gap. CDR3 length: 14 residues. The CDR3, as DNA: TGTGCCAGCAGCACCCGGCCTGGAAACACTGAAGCTTTCTTT. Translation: CASSTRPGNTEAFF.